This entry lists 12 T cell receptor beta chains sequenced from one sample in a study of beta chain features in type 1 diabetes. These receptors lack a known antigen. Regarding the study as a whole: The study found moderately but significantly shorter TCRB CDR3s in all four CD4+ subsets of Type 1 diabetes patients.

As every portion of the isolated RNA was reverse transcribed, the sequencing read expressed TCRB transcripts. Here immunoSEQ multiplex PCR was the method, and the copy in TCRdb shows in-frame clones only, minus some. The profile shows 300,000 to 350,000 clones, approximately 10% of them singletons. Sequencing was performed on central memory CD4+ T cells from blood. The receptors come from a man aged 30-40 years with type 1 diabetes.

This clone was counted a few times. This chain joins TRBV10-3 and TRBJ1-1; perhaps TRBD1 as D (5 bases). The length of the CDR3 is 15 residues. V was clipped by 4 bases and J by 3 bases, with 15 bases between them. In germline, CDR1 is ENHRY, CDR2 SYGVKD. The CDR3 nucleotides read TGTGCCATCAGTGCGGGGGAGATCGTGGACACTGAAGCTTTCTTT. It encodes CAISAGEIVDTEAFF.

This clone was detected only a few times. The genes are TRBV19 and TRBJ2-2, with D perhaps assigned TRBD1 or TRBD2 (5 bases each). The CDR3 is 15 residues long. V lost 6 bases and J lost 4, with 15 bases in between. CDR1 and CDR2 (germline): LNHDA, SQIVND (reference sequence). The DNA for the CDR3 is TGTGCCAGTAGAATTTCCGGGGCCTCCACCGGGGAGCTGTTTTTT. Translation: CASRISGASTGELFF.

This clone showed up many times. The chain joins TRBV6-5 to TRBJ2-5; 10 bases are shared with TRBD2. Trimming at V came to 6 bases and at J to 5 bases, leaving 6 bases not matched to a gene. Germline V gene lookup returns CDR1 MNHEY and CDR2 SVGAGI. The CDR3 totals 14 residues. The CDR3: CASRGLAQSETQYF. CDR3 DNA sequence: TGTGCCAGCAGGGGACTAGCGCAATCGGAGACCCAGTACTTC.

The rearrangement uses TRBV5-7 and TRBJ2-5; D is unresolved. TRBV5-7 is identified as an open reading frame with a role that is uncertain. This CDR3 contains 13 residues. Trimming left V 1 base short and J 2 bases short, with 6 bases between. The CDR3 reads CASSLTRQETQYF. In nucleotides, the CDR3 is TGTGCCAGCAGCTTGACGAGGCAAGAGACCCAGTACTTC.

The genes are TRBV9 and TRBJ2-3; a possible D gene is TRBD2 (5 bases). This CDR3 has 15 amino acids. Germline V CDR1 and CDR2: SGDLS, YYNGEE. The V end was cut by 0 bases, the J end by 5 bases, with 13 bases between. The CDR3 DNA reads TGTGCCAGCAGCGTAGAGTATAACCGGGGAGATACGCAGTATTTT. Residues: CASSVEYNRGDTQYF.

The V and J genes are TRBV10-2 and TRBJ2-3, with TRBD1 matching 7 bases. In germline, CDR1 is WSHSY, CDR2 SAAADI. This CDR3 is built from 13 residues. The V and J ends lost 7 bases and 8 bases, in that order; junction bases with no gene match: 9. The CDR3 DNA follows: TGCGCCAGCAAAGGACAGGCTAAGGGTACGCAGTATTTT. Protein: CASKGQAKGTQYF.

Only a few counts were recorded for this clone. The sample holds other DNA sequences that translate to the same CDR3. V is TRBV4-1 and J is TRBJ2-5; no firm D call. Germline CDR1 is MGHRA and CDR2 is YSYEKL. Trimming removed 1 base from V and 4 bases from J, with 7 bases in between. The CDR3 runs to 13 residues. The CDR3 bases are TGCGCCAGCAGCCAAGGACCCCGAGAGACCCAGTACTTC. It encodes CASSQGPRETQYF.

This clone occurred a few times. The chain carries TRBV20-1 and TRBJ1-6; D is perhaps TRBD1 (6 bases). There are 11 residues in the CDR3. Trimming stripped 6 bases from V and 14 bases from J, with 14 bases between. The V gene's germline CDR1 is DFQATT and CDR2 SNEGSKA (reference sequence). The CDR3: CSATPGGTLHF. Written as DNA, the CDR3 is TGCAGTGCCACCCCCGGGGGCACCCTCCACTTT.

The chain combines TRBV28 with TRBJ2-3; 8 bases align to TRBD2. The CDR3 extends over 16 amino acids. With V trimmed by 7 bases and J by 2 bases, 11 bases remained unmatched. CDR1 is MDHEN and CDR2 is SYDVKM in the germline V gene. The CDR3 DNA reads TGTGCCAGCACCTCTTCAGCGGGGGTGCTCACAGATACGCAGTATTTT. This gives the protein CASTSSAGVLTDTQYF.

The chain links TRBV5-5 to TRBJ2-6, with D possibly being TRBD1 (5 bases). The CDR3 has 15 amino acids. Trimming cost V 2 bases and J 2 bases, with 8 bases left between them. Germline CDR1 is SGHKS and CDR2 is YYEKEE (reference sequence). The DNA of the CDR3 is TGTGCCAGCAGCTTCCAGGGCGCTGGGGCCAACGTCCTGACTTTC. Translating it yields CASSFQGAGANVLTF.

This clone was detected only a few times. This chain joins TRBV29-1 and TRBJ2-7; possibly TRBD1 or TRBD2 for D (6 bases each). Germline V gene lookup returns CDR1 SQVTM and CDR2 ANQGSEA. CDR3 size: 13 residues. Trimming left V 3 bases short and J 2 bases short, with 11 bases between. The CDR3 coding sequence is TGCAGCGTTGACAGGGGAGGAACCTACGAGCAGTACTTC. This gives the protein CSVDRGGTYEQYF.

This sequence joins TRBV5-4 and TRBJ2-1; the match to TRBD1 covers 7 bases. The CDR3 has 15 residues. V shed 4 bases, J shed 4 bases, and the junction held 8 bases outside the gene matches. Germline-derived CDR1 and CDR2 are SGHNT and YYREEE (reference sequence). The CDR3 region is CASSGEGGLYNEQFF. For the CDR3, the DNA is TGTGCCAGCAGCGGGGAAGGGGGCCTATACAATGAGCAGTTCTTC.